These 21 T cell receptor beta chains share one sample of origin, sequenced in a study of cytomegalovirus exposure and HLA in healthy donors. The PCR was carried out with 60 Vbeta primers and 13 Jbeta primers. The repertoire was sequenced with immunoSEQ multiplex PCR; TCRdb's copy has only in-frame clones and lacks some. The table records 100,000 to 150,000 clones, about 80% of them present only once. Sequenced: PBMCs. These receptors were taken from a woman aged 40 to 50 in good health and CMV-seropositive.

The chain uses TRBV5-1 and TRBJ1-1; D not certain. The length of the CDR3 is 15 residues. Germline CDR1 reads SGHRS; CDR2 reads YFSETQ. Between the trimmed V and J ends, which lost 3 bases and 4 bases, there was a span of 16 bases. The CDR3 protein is CASSSIPRGVTEAFF. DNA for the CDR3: TGCGCCAGCAGCTCGATCCCTCGGGGAGTCACTGAAGCTTTCTTT.

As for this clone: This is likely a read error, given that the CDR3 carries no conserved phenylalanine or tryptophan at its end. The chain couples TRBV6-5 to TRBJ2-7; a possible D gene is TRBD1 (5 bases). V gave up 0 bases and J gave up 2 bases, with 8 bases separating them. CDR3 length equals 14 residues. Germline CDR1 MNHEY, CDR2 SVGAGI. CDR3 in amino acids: CASSYSTGAYEQYL. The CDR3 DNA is TGTGCCAGCAGTTACTCTACAGGAGCCTACGAGCAGTACCTC.

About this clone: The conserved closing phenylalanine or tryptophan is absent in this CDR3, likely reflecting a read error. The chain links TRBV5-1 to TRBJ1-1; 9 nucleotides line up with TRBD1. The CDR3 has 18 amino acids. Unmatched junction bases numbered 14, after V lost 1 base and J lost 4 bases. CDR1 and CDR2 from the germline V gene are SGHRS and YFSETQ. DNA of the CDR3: TGCGCCAGCAGCTTGTTCCAAACACCGGGACAGGGACGCACTGAAGCTTTCTCT. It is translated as CASSLFQTPGQGRTEAFS.

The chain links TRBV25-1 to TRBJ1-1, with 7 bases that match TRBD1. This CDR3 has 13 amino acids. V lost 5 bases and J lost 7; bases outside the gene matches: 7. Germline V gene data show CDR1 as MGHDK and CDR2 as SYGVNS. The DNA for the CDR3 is TGTGCCAGCAGTAACCCGGGACAGCGTGAAGCTTTCTTT. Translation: CASSNPGQREAFF.

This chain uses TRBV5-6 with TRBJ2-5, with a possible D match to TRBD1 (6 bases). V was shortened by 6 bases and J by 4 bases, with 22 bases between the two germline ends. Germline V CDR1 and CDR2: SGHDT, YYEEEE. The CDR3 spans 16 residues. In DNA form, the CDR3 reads TGTGCCAGCACCTATAGAAGACCGACAGGAGCAGAGACCCAGTACTTC. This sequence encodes CASTYRRPTGAETQYF. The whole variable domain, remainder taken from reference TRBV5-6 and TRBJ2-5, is DAGVTQSPTHLIKTRGQQVTLRCSPKSGHDTVSWYQQALGQGPQFIFQYYEEEERQRGNFPDRFSGHQFPNYSSELNVNALLLGDSALYLCASTYRRPTGAETQYFGPGTRLLVL.

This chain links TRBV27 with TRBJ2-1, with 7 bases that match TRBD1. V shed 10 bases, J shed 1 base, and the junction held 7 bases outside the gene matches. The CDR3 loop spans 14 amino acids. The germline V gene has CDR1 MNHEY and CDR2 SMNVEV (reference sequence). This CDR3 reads CATYRGRSYNEQFF. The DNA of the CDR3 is TGTGCCACGTACAGGGGTCGGTCCTACAATGAGCAGTTCTTC.

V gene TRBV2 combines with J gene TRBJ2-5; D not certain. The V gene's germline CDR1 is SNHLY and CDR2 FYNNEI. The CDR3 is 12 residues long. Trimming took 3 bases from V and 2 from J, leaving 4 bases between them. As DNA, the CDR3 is TGTGCCAGCAGTGACATTCAAGAGACCCAGTACTTC. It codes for CASSDIQETQYF.

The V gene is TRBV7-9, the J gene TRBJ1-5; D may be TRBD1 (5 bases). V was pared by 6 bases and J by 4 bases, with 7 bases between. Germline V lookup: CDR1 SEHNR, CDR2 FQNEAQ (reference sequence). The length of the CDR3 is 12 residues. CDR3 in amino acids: CASRGPNQPQHF. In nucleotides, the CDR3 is TGTGCCAGCAGGGGGCCAAATCAGCCCCAGCATTTT.

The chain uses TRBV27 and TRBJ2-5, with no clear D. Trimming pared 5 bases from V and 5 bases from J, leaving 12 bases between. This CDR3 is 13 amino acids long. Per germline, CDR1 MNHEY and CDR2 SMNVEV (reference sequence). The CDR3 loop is CASSPDPGETQYF. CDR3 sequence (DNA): TGTGCCAGCAGTCCAGACCCCGGGGAGACCCAGTACTTC.

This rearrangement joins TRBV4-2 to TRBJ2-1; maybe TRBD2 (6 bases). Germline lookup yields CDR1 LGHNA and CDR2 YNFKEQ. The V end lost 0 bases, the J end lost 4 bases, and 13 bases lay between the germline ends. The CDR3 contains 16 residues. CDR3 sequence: CASSQEAGLRYNEQFF. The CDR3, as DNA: TGTGCCAGCAGCCAAGAGGCGGGATTGCGATACAATGAGCAGTTCTTC.

The CDR3 spells CASSGRTSGGYEQYF. The CDR3 nucleotides are TGTGCCAGCAGTGGCCGGACTAGCGGGGGCTACGAGCAGTACTTC. This chain uses TRBV2 with TRBJ2-7; 13 bases are shared with TRBD2. CDR1 and CDR2 (germline): SNHLY, FYNNEI. The CDR3 extends over 15 amino acids. With 4 bases clipped from V and 3 bases from J, the junction kept 3 bases outside the gene matches.

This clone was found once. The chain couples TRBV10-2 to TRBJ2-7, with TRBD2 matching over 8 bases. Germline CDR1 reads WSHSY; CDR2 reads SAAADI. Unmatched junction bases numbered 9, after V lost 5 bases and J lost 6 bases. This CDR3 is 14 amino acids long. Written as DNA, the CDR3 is TGCGCCAGCAGTCCCCGGGGGGGATTAGGCGAGCAGTACTTC. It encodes CASSPRGGLGEQYF.

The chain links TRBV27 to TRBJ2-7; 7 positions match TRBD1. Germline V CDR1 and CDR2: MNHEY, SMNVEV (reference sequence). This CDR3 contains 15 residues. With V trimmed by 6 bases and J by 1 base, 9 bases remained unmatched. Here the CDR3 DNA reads TGTGCCAGCAGAGAAGGGACAGATTTATCCTACGAGCAGTACTTC. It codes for CASREGTDLSYEQYF.

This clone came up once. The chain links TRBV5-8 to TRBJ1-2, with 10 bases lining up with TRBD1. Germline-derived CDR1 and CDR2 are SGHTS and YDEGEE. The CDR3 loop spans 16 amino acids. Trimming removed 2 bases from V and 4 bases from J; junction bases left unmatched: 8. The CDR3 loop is CASSFSGTGVRYGYTF. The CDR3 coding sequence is TGTGCCAGCAGCTTTTCAGGGACAGGGGTTCGCTATGGCTACACCTTC.

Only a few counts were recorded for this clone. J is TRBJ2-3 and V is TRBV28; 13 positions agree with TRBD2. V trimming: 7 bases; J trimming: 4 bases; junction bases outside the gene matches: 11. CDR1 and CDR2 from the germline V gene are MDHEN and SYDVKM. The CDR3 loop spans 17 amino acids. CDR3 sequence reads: CASTPAGTSGISDTQYF. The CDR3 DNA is TGTGCCAGCACCCCCGCTGGGACTAGCGGGATTTCAGATACGCAGTATTTT.

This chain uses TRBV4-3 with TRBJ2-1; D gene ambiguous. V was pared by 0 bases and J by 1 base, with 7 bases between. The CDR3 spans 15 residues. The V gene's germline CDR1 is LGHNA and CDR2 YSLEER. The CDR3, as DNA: TGCGCCAGCAGCCAAGATGTCAGATCCTACAATGAGCAGTTCTTC. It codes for CASSQDVRSYNEQFF.

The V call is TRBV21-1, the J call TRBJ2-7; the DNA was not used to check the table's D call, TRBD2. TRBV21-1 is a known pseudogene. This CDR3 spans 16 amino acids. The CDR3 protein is CASSKGGGGCHYEQYF. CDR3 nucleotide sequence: TGTGCCAGCAGCAAAGGCGGCGGGGGTTGTCACTACGAGCAGTACTTC.

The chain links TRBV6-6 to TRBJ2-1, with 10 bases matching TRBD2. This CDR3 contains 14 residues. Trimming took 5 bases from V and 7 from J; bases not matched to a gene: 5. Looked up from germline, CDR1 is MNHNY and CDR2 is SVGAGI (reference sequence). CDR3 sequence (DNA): TGTGCCAGCAGTAATAGCGGGAGGAGGAATGAGCAGTTCTTC. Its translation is CASSNSGRRNEQFF.

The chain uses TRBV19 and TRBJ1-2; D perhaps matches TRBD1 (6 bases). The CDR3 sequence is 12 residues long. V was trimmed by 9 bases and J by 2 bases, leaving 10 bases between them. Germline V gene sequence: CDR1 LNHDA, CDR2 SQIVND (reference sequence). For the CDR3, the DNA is TGTGCCAGCAGGGGTCAGAACTATGGCTACACCTTC. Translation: CASRGQNYGYTF.

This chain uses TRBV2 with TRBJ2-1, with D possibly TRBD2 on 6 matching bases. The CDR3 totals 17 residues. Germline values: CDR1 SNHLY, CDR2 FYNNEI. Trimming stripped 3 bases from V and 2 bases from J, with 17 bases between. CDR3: CASSDPGGRTPYNEQFF. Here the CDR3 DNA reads TGTGCCAGCAGTGACCCGGGTGGGAGGACCCCCTACAATGAGCAGTTCTTC.

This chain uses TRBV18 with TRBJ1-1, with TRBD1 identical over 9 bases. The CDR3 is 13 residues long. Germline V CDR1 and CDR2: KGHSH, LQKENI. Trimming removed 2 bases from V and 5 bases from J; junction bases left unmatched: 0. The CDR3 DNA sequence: TGTGCCAGCTCACCAGGACAGGGGACTGAAGCTTTCTTT. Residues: CASSPGQGTEAFF. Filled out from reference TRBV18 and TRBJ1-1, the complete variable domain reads NAGVMQNPRHLVRRRGQEARLRCSPMKGHSHVYWYRQLPEEGLKFMVYLQKENIIDESGMPKERFSAEFPKEGPSILRIQQVVRGDSAAYFCASSPGQGTEAFFGQGTRLTVV.